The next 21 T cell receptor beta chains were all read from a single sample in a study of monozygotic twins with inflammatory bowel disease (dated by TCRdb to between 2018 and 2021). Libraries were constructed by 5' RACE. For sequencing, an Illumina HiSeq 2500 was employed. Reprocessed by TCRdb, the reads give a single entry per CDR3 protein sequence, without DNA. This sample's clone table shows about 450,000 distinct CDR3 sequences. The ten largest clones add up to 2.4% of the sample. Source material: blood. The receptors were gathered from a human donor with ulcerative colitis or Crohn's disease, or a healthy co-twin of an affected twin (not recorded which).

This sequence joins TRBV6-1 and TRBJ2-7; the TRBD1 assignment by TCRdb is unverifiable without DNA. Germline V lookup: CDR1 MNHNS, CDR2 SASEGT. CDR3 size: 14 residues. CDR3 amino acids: CAVGKGQGVGEQYF.

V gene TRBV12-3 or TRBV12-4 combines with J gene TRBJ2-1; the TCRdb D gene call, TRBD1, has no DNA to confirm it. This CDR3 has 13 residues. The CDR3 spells CASTPDGTDEQFF.

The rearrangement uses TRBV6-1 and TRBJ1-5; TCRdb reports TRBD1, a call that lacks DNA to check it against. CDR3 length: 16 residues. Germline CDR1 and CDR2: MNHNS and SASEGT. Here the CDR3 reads CASSEARDRTNQPQHF.

This CDR3 is CAIGAGTSGSYEQYF. This sequence joins TRBV10-3 and TRBJ2-7; TCRdb outputs TRBD2, but without DNA this stays unchecked. The CDR3 is made up of 15 amino acids. Looked up from germline, CDR1 is ENHRY and CDR2 is SYGVKD.

CDR3 region: CASSLIQGGYGYTF. The rearrangement links TRBV5-1 to TRBJ1-2; TCRdb lists TRBD1, though no DNA is available to test this call. In germline, CDR1 is SGHRS, CDR2 YFSETQ. The length of the CDR3 is 14 residues.

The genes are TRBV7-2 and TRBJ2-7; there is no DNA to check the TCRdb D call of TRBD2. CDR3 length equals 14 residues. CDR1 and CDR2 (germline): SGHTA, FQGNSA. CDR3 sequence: CASRGGGVVYEQYF.

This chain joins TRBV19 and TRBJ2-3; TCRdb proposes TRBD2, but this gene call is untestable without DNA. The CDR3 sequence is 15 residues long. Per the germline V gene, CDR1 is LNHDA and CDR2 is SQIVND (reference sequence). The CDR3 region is CASSKAGGRTDTQYF. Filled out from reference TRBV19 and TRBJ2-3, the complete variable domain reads DGGITQSPKYLFRKEGQNVTLSCEQNLNHDAMYWYRQDPGQGLRLIYYSQIVNDFQKGDIAEGYSVSREKKESFPLTVTSAQKNPTAFYLCASSKAGGRTDTQYFGPGTRLTVL.

This CDR3 reads CASSPGLAGLYNEQFF. The chain couples TRBV18 to TRBJ2-1; the TCRdb D gene call, TRBD2, has no DNA to confirm it. CDR1 and CDR2 from the germline V gene are KGHSH and LQKENI. The CDR3 consists of 16 residues.

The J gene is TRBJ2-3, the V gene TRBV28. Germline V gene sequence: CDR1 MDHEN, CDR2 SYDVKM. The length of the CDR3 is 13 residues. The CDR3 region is CASSLERNPTQYF.

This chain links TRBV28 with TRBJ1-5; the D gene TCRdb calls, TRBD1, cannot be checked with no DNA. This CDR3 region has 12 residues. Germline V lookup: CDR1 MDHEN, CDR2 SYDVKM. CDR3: CATGESNQPQHF.

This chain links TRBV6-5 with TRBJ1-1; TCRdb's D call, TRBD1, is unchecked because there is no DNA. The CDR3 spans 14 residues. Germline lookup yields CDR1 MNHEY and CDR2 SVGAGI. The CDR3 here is CASSYARGQTEAFF.

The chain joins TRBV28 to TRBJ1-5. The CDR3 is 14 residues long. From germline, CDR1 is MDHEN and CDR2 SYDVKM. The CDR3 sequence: CASRRTYSNQPQHF.

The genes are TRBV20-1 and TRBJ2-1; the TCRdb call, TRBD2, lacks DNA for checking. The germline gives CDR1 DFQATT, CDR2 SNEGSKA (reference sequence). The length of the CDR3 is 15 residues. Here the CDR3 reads CSARDIASGDNEQFF.

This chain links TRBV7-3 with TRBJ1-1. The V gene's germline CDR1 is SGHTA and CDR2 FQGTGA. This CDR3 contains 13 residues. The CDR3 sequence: CASSLGGNAEAFF. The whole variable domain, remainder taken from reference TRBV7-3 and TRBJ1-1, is GAGVSQTPSNKVTEKGKYVELRCDPISGHTALYWYRQSLGQGPEFLIYFQGTGAADDSGLPNDRFFAVRPEGSVSTLKIQRTERGDSAVYLCASSLGGNAEAFFGQGTRLTVV.

The CDR3 protein is CASTYGTYDNQPQHF. The chain couples TRBV6-2 or TRBV6-3 to TRBJ1-5; TCRdb calls TRBD1, which cannot be checked without DNA. The CDR3 consists of 15 residues. Germline-derived CDR1 and CDR2 are MNHEY and SVGEGT.

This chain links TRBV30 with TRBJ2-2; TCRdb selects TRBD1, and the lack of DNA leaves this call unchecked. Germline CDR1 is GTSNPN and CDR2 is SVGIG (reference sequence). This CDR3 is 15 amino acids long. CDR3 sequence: CAWSRGQGPTGELFF.

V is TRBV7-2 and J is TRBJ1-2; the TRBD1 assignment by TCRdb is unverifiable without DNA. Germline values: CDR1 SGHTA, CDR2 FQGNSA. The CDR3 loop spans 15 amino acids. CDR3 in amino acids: CASSLADRAIYGYTF.

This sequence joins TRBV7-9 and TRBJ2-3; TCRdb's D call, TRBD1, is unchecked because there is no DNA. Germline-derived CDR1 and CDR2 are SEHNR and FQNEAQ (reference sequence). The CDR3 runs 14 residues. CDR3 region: CASNPGRTKDTQYF.

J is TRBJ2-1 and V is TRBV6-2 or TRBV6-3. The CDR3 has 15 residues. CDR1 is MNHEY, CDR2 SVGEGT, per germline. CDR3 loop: CASSSLENAYNEQFF.

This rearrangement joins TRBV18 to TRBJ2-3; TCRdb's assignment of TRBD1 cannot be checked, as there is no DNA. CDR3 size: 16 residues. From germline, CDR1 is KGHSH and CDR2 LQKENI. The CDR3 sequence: CASSPQGGLSTDTQYF. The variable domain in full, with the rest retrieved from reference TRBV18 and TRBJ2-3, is NAGVMQNPRHLVRRRGQEARLRCSPMKGHSHVYWYRQLPEEGLKFMVYLQKENIIDESGMPKERFSAEFPKEGPSILRIQQVVRGDSAAYFCASSPQGGLSTDTQYFGPGTRLTVL.

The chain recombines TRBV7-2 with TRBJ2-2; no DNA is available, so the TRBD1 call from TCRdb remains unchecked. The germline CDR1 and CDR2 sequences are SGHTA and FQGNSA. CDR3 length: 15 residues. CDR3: CASSLRSQLAGELFF.